Ten or more counts support the clone carrying this T cell receptor (beta chain). Its matching antigen is unknown. Uncontrolled infection, other autoimmune disease, pregnancy or lactation barred patients from enrollment. Thyroid ultrasound and orbital computed tomography, with clinical symptoms and serum thyroxine and TRAb, informed diagnoses. These data are taken from a study of T cells in Graves' hyperthyroidism and ophthalmopathy. It was RNA transcripts that yielded the amplified TCR beta CDR3 regions. RT-PCR in the first round (using the HTBI primer set) targeted the TCR CDR3. TCRdb reanalysed the multiplex PCR reads using MiXCR and keeps one entry per CDR3 protein. Among around 200,000 distinct CDR3 sequences listed, around 15% were seen once. Notes on the study in general: A model using 13 V-J features told ophthalmopathy apart from stable hyperthyroidism.

This clonotype originated in a woman aged 50 to 60 with Graves' hyperthyroidism. Specimen: blood.

In nucleotides, the CDR3 is TGTGCCACTGGAGACAGGGCCAACACCGGGGAGCTGTTTTTT. It is translated as CATGDRANTGELFF. V gene TRBV19 combines with J gene TRBJ2-2; 7 bases fit TRBD1. Germline V gives CDR1 LNHDA, CDR2 SQIVND (reference sequence). V was pared by 10 bases and J by 2 bases, with 7 bases of the junction left unmatched. The CDR3 consists of 14 residues.